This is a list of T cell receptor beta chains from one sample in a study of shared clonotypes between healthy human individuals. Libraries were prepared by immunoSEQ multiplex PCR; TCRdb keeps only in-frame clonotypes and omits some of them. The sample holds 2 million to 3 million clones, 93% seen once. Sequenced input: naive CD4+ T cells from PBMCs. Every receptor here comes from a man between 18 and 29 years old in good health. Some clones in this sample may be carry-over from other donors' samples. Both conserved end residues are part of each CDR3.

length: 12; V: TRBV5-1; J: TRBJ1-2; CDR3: CASAGGAYGYTF
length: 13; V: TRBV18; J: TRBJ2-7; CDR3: CASSPPASYEQYF
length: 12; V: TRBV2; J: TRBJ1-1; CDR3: CASSKINTEAFF
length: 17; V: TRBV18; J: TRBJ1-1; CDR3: CASSPPRGKLGNTEAFF
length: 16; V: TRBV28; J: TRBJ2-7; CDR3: CASSLVELAGSYEQYF
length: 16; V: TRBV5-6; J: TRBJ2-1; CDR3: CASSLIRWGAYNEQFF
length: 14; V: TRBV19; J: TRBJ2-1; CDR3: CASRMRLAGDEQFF
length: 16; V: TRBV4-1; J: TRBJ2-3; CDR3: CASSQVGAGVTDTQYF
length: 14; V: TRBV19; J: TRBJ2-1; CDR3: CATGASGSYNEQFF
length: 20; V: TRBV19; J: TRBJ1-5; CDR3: CASSIWSRRSVGDNNQPQHF
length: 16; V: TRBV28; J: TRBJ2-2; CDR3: CASTSRGGRETGELFF
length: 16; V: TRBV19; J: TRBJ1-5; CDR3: CASSIGPDRIIQPQHF
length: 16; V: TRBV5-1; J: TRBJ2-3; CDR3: CASSLDRRQGTDTQYF
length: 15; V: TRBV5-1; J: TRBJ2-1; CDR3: CASSPQLADYNEQFF
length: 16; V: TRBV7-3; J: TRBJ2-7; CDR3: CASSLTGMGFAYEQYF
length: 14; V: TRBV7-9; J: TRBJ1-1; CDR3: CASSSLEKGTEAFF
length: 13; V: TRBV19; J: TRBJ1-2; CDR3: CASSTLTGVGYTF
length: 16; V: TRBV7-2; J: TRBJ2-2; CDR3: CASSLEGTRRTGELFF
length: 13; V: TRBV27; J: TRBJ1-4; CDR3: CASSLSGNEKLFF
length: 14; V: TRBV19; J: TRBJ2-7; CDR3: CASSLIAGNYEQYF
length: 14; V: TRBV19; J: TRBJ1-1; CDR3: CASIGRNMNTEAFF
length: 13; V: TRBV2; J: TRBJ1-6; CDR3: CASNTPQNSPLHF
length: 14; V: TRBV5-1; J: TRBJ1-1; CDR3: CASSLVGGDTEAFF
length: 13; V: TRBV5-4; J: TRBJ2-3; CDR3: CASSFVTLETQYF
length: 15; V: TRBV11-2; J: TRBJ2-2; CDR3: CASSLGLASTGELFF
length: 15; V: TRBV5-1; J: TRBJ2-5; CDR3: CASSSDRGRGETQYF
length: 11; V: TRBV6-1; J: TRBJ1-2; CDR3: CASRVNYGYTF
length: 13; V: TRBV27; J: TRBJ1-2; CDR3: CASSFRGTYGYTF
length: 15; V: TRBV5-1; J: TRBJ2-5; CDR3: CASSLAVAGQETQYF
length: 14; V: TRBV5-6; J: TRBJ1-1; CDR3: CASSQLDREVGAFF
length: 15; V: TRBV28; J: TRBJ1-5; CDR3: CASSFTRYRDQPQHF
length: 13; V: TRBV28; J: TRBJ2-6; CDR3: CASSFQRGDVLTF
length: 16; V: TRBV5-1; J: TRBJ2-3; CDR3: CASSLVGQHLSDTQYF
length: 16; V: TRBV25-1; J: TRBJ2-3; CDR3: CASSDASGETTDTQYF
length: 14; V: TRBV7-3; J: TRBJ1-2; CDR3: CASSLDPGPKGYTF
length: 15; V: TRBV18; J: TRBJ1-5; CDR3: CASSPLSGSHQPQHF
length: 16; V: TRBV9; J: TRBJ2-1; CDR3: CASSPSGGVTYNEQFF
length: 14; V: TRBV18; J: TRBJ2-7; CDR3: CASSPQGISYEQYF
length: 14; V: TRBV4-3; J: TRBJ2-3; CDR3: CASSQTPLADTQYF
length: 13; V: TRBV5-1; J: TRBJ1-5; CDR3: CASRDGENQPQHF